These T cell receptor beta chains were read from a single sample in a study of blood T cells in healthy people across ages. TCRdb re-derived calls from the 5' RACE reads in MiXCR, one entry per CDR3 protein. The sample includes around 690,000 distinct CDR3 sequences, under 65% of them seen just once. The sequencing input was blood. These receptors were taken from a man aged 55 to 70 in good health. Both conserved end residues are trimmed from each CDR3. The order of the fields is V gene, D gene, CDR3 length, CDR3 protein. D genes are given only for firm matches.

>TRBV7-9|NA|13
ASRYMKTGENGYT
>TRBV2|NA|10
ASSERGEPQY
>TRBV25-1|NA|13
ASSEDSSGANVLT
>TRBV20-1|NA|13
SAPTRQAEGAPLH
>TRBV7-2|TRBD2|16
ASSLQSSGVTIQETQY
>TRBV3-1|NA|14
ASSPTWQGGSYEQY
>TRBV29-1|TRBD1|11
SVGQGVSQPQH
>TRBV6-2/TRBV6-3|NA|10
ASGRTSYEQY
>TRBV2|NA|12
ASKRRVDNTEAF
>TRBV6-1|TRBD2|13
ASTSSGGGDNEQF
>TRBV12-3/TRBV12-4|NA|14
ASSLGQADSNQPQH
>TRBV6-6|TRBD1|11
ASNEDRGYGYT
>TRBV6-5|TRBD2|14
ASSYVAGRGTDTQY
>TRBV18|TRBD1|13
ASSRGTGDTGELF
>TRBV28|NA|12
ASSRQIGVETQY
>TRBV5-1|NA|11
ASSVGDNEKLF
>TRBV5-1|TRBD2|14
ASSPRQTSGQETQY
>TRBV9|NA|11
ASSLRSDETQY
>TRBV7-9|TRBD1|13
ASSTEGQTSYEQY
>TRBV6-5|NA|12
ASRRGGDRDEQY
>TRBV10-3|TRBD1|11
AISDDRETPLH
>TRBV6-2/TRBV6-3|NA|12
ASRKGPDPYEQY
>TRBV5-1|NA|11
ASSLLQLDEQF
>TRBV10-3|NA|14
AISADWGTSTDTQY
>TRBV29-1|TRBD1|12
SVQGAIPYNEQF
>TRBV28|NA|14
ASSLMSGVVRETQY
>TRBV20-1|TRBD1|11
SAPGQGDETQY
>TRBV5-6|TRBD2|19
ASSSQPGLAFRVTNQETQY
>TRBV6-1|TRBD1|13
ASSSPGQPLGEQY
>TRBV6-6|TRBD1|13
ASSFTGQGANIQY
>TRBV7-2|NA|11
ASSTDYTDTQY
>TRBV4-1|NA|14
ASSQRADNRGGTQY
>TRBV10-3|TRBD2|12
AISETSEHYERY
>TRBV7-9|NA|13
ASSASGSRGDTQY
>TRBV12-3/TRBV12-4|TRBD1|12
ASSRGQGAYEQY
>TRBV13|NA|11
ASSLNFQETQY
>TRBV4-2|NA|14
ASSRGLRMDTGELF
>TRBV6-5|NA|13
ASSLTTSGANVLT
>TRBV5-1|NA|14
ASSWGGGASYYGYT
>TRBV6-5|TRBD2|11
ASSPSPQRGAY
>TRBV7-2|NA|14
ASSLGRDTYNSPLH